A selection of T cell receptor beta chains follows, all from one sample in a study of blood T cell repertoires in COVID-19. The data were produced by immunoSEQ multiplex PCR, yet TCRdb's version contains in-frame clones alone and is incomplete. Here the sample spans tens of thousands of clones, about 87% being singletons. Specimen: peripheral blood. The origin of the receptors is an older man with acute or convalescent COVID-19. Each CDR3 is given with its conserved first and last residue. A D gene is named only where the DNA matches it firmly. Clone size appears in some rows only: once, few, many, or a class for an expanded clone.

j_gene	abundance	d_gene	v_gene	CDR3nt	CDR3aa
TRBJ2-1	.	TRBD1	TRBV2	TGTGCCAGCTTACAAGGGACAGGGGGCAATGAGCAGTTCTTC	CASLQGTGGNEQFF
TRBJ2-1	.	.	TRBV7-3	TGTGCCAGCAGCCCGACGTGGGGGGATAATGAGCAGTTCTTC	CASSPTWGDNEQFF
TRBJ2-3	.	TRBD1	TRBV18	TGTGCCAGCTCACCACGGCAGGGGGTATTCTCAGATACGCAGTATTTT	CASSPRQGVFSDTQYF
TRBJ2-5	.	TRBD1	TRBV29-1	TGCAGCACCTTAGGGACAGGCAACGGGAAGACCCAGTACTTC	CSTLGTGNGKTQYF
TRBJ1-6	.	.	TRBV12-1	TGTGCCAGCAGTTTGCGGGGCGGGGTTCATTCACCCCTCCACTTT	CASSLRGGVHSPLHF
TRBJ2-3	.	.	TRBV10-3	TGTGCCAGTTCTTTGGGGGCTAGCACAGATACGCAGTATTTT	CASSLGASTDTQYF
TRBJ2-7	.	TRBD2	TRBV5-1	TGCGCCAGCAGCTCGACTAGCGGGGGCTACGAGCAGTACTTC	CASSSTSGGYEQYF
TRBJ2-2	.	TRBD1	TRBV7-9	TGTGCCAGCAGGCCGGGACAGGGGTATACCGGGGAGCTGTTTTTT	CASRPGQGYTGELFF
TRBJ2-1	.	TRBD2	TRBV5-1	TGCGCCAGCAGCTTGGCGGTAGGGACTAGCGGGATCGATGAGCAGTTCTTC	CASSLAVGTSGIDEQFF
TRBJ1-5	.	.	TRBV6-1	TGTGCCAGCAGTGAAGGGGCGGGGCCTCAGCCCCAGCATTTT	CASSEGAGPQPQHF
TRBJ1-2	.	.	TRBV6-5	TGTGCCAGCAGTTACTCAGCGAGCAGCTATGGCTACACCTTC	CASSYSASSYGYTF
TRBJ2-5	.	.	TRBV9	TGTGCCAGCAGCGTAGGTACGGGAAAGGGACAAGAGACCCAGTACTTC	CASSVGTGKGQETQYF
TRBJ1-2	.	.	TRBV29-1	TGCAGCGCCGACAGGAGCGTCTATGGCTACACCTTC	CSADRSVYGYTF
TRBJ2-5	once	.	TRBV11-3	TGTGCCAGCAGCTCACGCTATGGGGCTGGGGATCGGGAGACCCAGTACTTC	CASSSRYGAGDRETQYF
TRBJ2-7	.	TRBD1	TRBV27	TGTGCCAGCAGTTCCCCAGGGGGCGACGAGCAGTACTTC	CASSSPGGDEQYF
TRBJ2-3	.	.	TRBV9	TGTGCCAGCAGCTTGACAGGGAGGTCGACAGATACGCAGTATTTT	CASSLTGRSTDTQYF
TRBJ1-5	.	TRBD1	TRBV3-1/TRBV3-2	TGTGCCAGCAGCCAAGAATCCCGGGACAGGGTTCGGGAAAGGCAGCCCCAGCATTTT	CASSQESRDRVRERQPQHF
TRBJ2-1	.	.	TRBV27	TGTGCCAGCAGTTTGCTGCGGCTCAATGAGCAGTTCTTC	CASSLLRLNEQFF
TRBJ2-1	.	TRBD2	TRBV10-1	TGCGCCACGCAACTAGCGGGAGGGACCTACAATGAGCAGTTCTTC	CATQLAGGTYNEQFF
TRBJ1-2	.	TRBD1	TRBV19	TGTGCCTCCCAGGGGGGACAGGGTTTGTATGGCTACACCTTC	CASQGGQGLYGYTF
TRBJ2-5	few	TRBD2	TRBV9	TGTGCCAGCAGCACAGGACTAGCGGGAACAGAGACCCAGTACTTC	CASSTGLAGTETQYF
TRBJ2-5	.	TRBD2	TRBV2	TGTGCCAGCAGTGAGAGAATAGCGGGAAGAGAGACCCAGTACTTC	CASSERIAGRETQYF
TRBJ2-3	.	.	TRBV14	TGTGCCAGCAGCCAACAAAGACCTAGCGCAGATACGCAGTATTTT	CASSQQRPSADTQYF
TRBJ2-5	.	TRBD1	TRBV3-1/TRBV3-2	TGTGCCAGCAGCCAACTCGGACAGGGGGCAGGGCAAGAGACCCAGTACTTC	CASSQLGQGAGQETQYF
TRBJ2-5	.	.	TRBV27	TGTGCCAGCATCTTTTACCAAGAGACCCAGTACTTC	CASIFYQETQYF
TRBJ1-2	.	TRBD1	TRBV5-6	TGTGCCAGCAACCCGACAGGGGGCAACTATGGCTACACCTTC	CASNPTGGNYGYTF
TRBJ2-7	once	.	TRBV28	TGTGCCAGCAGGCCCGGGACTTTTACCTACGAGCAGTACTTC	CASRPGTFTYEQYF
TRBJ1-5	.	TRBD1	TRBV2	TGTGCCAGCAGTCGACAGGGGCGGGGGCAGCCCCAGCATTTT	CASSRQGRGQPQHF
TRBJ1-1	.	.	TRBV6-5	TGTGCCAGCAGTTACAGGGGTAGCGGCGCAGCTTTCTTT	CASSYRGSGAAFF
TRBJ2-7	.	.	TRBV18	TGTGCCAGCTCACCTGGTATGCGGCCTGAGGGGGTTAACGAGCAGTACTTC	CASSPGMRPEGVNEQYF
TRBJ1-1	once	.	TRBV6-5	TGTGCCAGCAGCGGAGGGCTCACTGAAGCTTTCTTT	CASSGGLTEAFF
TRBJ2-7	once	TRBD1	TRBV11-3	TGTGCCAGCAGCTACGGGACAGGGTTTGACGAGCAGTACTTC	CASSYGTGFDEQYF
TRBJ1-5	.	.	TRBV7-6	TGTGCCAGCAGCTTATCGACAGGTAGCAATCAGCCCCAGCATTTT	CASSLSTGSNQPQHF
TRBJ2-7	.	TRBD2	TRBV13	TGTGCCAGCAGCCCGGGACTAGCTAGGAGGTCCTACGAGCAGTACTTC	CASSPGLARRSYEQYF
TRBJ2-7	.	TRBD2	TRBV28	TGTGCCAGCAGTTCCCCGACTAGCGGGTCCTACGAGCAGTACTTC	CASSSPTSGSYEQYF
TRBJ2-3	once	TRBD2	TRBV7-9	TGTGCCAGCAGCTCATCCGGGACTAGCTTCGATACGCAGTATTTT	CASSSSGTSFDTQYF
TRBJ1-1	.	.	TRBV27	TGTGCCAGCAGTCATACAGGGAATGAAGCTTTCTTT	CASSHTGNEAFF
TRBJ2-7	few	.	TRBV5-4	TGTGCCAGCATGGGACTGGGCAACGAGCAGTACTTC	CASMGLGNEQYF
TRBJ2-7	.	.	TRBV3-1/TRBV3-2	TGTGCCAGCAGCCACAGCCCAGGGTTTTCCGAGCAGTACTTC	CASSHSPGFSEQYF
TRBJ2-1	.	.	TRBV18	TGTGCCAGCTCACCACTCCAGGGGCCTTACAATGAGCAGTTCTTC	CASSPLQGPYNEQFF
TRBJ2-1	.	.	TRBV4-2	TGTGCCAGCAGCCAAGTGTCTAACTACAATGAGCAGTTCTTC	CASSQVSNYNEQFF
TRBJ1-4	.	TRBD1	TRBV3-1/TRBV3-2	TGTGCCAGCAGCCGCCGACAGGGGGATAATGAAAAACTGTTTTTT	CASSRRQGDNEKLFF
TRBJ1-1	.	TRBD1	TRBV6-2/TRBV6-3	TGTGCCAGCAGTTACTCGAGTATCAGGGGGGCTGAAGCTTTCTTT	CASSYSSIRGAEAFF
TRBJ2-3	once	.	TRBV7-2	TGTGCCAGCAGCCCGGGACTTAGCACAGATACGCAGTATTTT	CASSPGLSTDTQYF
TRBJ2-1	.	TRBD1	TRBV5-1	TGCGCCAGCAGCGCTATGACAGGGAATGAGCAGTTCTTC	CASSAMTGNEQFF
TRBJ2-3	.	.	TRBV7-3	TGTGCCAGCAGCTTAACTCCAAGCACAGATACGCAGTATTTT	CASSLTPSTDTQYF
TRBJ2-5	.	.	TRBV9	TGTGCCAGCAGCGTAGCGGGGACTGACGAGACCCAGTACTTC	CASSVAGTDETQYF
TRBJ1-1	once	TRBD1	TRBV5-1	TGCGCCAGCGCCGAATTGTCCACAGGGGGCACTGAAGCTTTCTTT	CASAELSTGGTEAFF
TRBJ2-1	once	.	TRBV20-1	TGCAGTGCTAGTCTCTTCTTAGCGATTGATGAGCAGTTCTTC	CSASLFLAIDEQFF
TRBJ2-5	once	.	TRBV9	TGTGCCAGCAGCGTATCAGGAATCCAAGAGACCCAGTACTTC	CASSVSGIQETQYF
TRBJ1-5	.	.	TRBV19	TGTGCCAGTAGTATAGATCCCCAGAGGGCTACTCAGCCCCAGCATTTT	CASSIDPQRATQPQHF
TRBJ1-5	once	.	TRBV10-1	TGCGCCAGCAGTACAGGGATAAATCAGCCCCAGCATTTT	CASSTGINQPQHF
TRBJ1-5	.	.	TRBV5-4	TGTGCCAGCAGCCCAGGGGAGGGACAGCCCCAGCATTTT	CASSPGEGQPQHF